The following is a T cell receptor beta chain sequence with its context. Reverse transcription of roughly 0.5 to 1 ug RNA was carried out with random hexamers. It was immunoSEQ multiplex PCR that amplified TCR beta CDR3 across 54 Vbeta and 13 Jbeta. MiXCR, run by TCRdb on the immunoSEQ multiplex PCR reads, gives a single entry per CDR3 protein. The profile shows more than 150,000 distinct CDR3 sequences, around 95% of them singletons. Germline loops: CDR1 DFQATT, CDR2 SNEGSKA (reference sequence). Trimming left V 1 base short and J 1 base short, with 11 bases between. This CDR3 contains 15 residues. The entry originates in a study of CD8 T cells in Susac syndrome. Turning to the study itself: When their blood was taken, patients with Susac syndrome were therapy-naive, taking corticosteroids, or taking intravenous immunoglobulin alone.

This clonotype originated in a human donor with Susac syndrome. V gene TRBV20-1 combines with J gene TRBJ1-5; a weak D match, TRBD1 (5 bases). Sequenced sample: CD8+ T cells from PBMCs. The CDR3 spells CSARGGQLSNQPQHF. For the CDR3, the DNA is TGCAGTGCTAGAGGAGGACAATTGAGCAATCAGCCCCAGCATTTT.